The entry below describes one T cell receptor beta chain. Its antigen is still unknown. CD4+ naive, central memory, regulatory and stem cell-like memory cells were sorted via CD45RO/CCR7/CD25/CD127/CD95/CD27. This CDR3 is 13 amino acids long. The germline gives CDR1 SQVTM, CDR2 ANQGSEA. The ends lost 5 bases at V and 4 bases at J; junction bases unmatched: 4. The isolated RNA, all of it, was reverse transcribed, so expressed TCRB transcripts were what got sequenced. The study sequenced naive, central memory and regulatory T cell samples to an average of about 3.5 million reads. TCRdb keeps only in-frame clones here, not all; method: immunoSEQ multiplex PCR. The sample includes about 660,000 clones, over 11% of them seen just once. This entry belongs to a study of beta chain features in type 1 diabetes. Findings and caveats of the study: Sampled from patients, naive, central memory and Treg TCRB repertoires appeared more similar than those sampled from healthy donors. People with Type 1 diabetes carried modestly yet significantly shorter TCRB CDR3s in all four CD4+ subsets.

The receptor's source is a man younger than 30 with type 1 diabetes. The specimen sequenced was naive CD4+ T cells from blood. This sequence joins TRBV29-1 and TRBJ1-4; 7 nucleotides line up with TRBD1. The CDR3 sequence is CSVKTGFNEKLFF. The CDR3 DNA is TGCAGCGTTAAGACAGGGTTTAATGAAAAACTGTTTTTT.